These 27 T cell receptor beta chains share one sample of origin, sequenced in a study of cytomegalovirus exposure and HLA in healthy donors. Primers included in the PCR were 60 Vbeta and 13 Jbeta primers. Sequencing was performed with immunoSEQ multiplex PCR; in TCRdb, only in-frame clones are kept and a portion is missing. The sample holds more than 50,000 clones; approximately 82% are singletons and the top ten take 20% to 25%. Sequencing was performed on PBMCs. These receptors were collected from a woman aged 40 to 50 in good health and CMV-seropositive.

V gene TRBV11-3 combines with J gene TRBJ1-1, with D uncertain. Germline lookup yields CDR1 SGHNT and CDR2 YENEEA. The CDR3 totals 13 residues. Trimming removed 5 bases at V and 1 base at J, with 8 bases between. The CDR3 protein is CASSINQNTEAFF. The DNA for the CDR3 is TGTGCCAGCAGCATCAATCAGAACACTGAAGCTTTCTTT.

Only a few counts were recorded for this clone. The chain links TRBV4-3 to TRBJ2-7; the match to TRBD1 covers 7 bases. CDR3 size: 15 residues. Germline V CDR1 and CDR2: LGHNA, YSLEER. J was trimmed by 2 bases and V by 0 bases; bases with no gene match: 4. The CDR3 region is CASSQEDRSPYEQYF. CDR3 bases: TGCGCCAGCAGCCAAGAGGACAGGTCCCCCTACGAGCAGTACTTC.

This clone has a count of ten or more. This chain links TRBV6-5 with TRBJ2-7; 8 nucleotides agree with TRBD1. Germline V gene data show CDR1 as MNHEY and CDR2 as SVGAGI. The CDR3 totals 14 residues. Trimming took 6 bases from V and 2 from J; bases not matched to a gene: 6. DNA of the CDR3: TGTGCCAGCAGATCCCGACAGGGGACCTACGAGCAGTACTTC. Amino acid sequence: CASRSRQGTYEQYF.

The chain joins TRBV4-1 to TRBJ1-2, with D unclear. The CDR3 covers 13 residues. In germline, CDR1 is MGHRA, CDR2 YSYEKL. V was pared by 1 base and J by 8 bases, with 11 bases between. The CDR3 spells CASSQAAERGYTF. In nucleotides, the CDR3 is TGCGCCAGCAGCCAAGCTGCGGAACGGGGCTACACCTTC.

Only a few counts were recorded for this clone. The V call is TRBV10-2, the J call TRBJ1-2; 11 nucleotides agree with TRBD1. Germline-derived CDR1 and CDR2 are WSHSY and SAAADI. After removal of 4 bases from V and 4 bases from J, the junction contained 5 bases not matched to a gene. The CDR3 contains 15 residues. The CDR3 loop reads CASSATGTGGYGYTF. For the CDR3, the DNA is TGCGCCAGCAGTGCGACCGGGACAGGGGGCTATGGCTACACCTTC.

The chain recombines TRBV30 with TRBJ1-1; perhaps TRBD1 as D (5 bases). The length of the CDR3 is 12 residues. Trimming removed 3 bases at V and 6 bases at J, with 11 bases between. Germline loops: CDR1 GTSNPN, CDR2 SVGIG (reference sequence). CDR3 in DNA: TGTGCCTGGAGCAAAAGGGGCGCTGAAGCTTTCTTT. This encodes CAWSKRGAEAFF.

V and J are TRBV5-1 and TRBJ1-5, with 7 nucleotides matching TRBD1. The V gene end was trimmed by 4 bases and the J gene end by 4 bases; junction bases not matched to a gene: 8. In germline, CDR1 is SGHRS, CDR2 YFSETQ. The CDR3 sequence is 15 residues long. In nucleotides, the CDR3 is TGCGCCAGCAGCGCCAGGGGGGAGAGGAATCAGCCCCAGCATTTT. Translating it yields CASSARGERNQPQHF.

The chain employs TRBV30 and TRBJ1-2; TRBD1 matches at 8 bases. The CDR3 covers 13 residues. CDR1 and CDR2 (germline): GTSNPN, SVGIG (reference sequence). The J segment lost 5 bases and the V segment lost 2 bases, leaving 4 bases of the junction unmatched. CDR3 protein: CAWSRDRFYGYTF. CDR3 DNA: TGTGCCTGGAGTCGGGACAGGTTTTATGGCTACACCTTC.

This clone was detected once. The chain joins TRBV7-2 to TRBJ1-2; maybe TRBD1 (6 bases). The CDR3 length is 14 residues. Germline CDR1 SGHTA, CDR2 FQGNSA. Trimming took 1 base from V and 8 from J, leaving 14 bases between them. The CDR3 here is CASSLGRGIGGYTF. The CDR3 DNA follows: TGTGCCAGCAGCTTAGGCAGGGGCATCGGAGGCTACACCTTC. The entire variable domain, with the rest obtained from reference TRBV7-2 and TRBJ1-2, is as follows: GAGVSQSPSNKVTEKGKDVELRCDPISGHTALYWYRQSLGQGLEFLIYFQGNSAPDKSGLPSDRFSAERTGGSVSTLTIQRTQQEDSAVYLCASSLGRGIGGYTFGSGTRLTVV.

The V and J genes are TRBV5-6 and TRBJ1-1; D is unresolved. The CDR3 loop spans 12 amino acids. Trimming removed 5 bases at V and 0 bases at J, with 5 bases between. The germline V gene encodes CDR1 SGHDT and CDR2 YYEEEE. The CDR3 nucleotides read TGTGCCAGCAGGGCAGTGAACACTGAAGCTTTCTTT. Translated: CASRAVNTEAFF.

This sequence joins TRBV7-8 and TRBJ2-1; 7 bases map to TRBD1. V lost 4 bases, J lost 0 bases, and 3 bases stayed unmatched. This CDR3 comprises 15 residues. The germline gives CDR1 SGHVS, CDR2 FQNEAQ. The CDR3 loop reads CASSSQGSSYNEQFF. CDR3 nucleotide sequence: TGTGCCAGCAGCTCACAGGGGAGCTCCTACAATGAGCAGTTCTTC.

V is TRBV2 and J is TRBJ2-1, with 12 nucleotides matching TRBD1. CDR1 and CDR2 (germline): SNHLY, FYNNEI. The CDR3 runs to 15 residues. V trimming: 8 bases; J trimming: 9 bases; junction bases outside the gene matches: 11. CDR3 amino acids: CASADRDRGQSEQFF. CDR3 nucleotides: TGTGCCAGCGCCGACCGGGACAGGGGGCAAAGTGAGCAGTTCTTC.

V is TRBV15 and J is TRBJ2-7; no clear D gene. V shed 1 base and J shed 3 bases, with 10 bases lying between them. Per the germline V gene, CDR1 is LNHNV and CDR2 is YYDKDF (reference sequence). This CDR3 has 14 residues. The CDR3 reads CATSRAGYDYEQYF. CDR3 bases: TGTGCCACCAGCAGAGCAGGATATGACTACGAGCAGTACTTC.

This clone has just a few counts. The rearrangement uses TRBV7-3 and TRBJ2-2; 10 nucleotides agree with TRBD2. Germline V gene data show CDR1 as SGHTA and CDR2 as FQGTGA. Trimming took 5 bases from V and 6 from J; bases not matched to a gene: 3. The CDR3 runs 14 residues. In DNA, the CDR3 is TGTGCCAGCAGCATAGGACTAGCGGCCGGGGAGCTGTTTTTT. Protein: CASSIGLAAGELFF.

The chain joins TRBV14 to TRBJ1-1, with D hard to call. Trimming stripped 8 bases from V and 0 bases from J, with 10 bases between. This CDR3 contains 13 residues. Germline V gene data show CDR1 as SGHDN and CDR2 as FVKESK. As DNA, the CDR3 is TGTGCCAGCCGCTACAGCCTGAACACTGAAGCTTTCTTT. This gives the protein CASRYSLNTEAFF.

This clone was detected a few times. The rearrangement joins TRBV19 to TRBJ2-6; TRBD1 matches 7 bases. Trimming cost V 3 bases and J 0 bases; bases outside gene matches: 8. Germline V gives CDR1 LNHDA, CDR2 SQIVND (reference sequence). The length of the CDR3 is 18 residues. The CDR3 spells CASSIRQGAASGANVLTF. The CDR3 DNA reads as TGTGCCAGTAGTATCAGACAGGGCGCTGCCTCTGGGGCCAACGTCCTGACTTTC.

The gene calls are TRBV5-1 and TRBJ1-4; D is uncertain. CDR1 is SGHRS, CDR2 YFSETQ, per germline. The CDR3 spans 16 residues. Trimming removed 0 bases from V and 0 bases from J, with 9 bases in between. CDR3: CASSLDWASTNEKLFF. The CDR3 DNA follows: TGCGCCAGCAGCTTGGATTGGGCGTCAACTAATGAAAAACTGTTTTTT. Using reference TRBV5-1 and TRBJ1-4 for the parts outside the CDR3, the full variable domain is KAGVTQTPRYLIKTRGQQVTLSCSPISGHRSVSWYQQTPGQGLQFLFEYFSETQRNKGNFPGRFSGRQFSNSRSEMNVSTLELGDSALYLCASSLDWASTNEKLFFGSGTQLSVL.

About this clone itself: One junction end disagrees with the germline gene, perhaps due to a read error. The J gene is TRBJ1-1, the V gene TRBV7-9; D uncertain. CDR1 SEHNR and CDR2 FQNEAQ come from the germline V gene (reference sequence). This CDR3 has 15 amino acids. The CDR3 loop is CSSSLARLMNTEAFF. The DNA of the CDR3 is TGTTCCAGCAGCTTAGCCAGACTGATGAACACTGAAGCTTTCTTT.

In its sample, this clone was seen a few times. The V call is TRBV13, the J call TRBJ1-1; 8 bases line up with TRBD1. In germline, CDR1 is PRHDT, CDR2 FYEKMQ (reference sequence). CDR3 length equals 15 residues. After removal of 6 bases from V and 6 bases from J, the junction contained 12 bases not matched to a gene. CDR3: CASRNAGTGHAEAFF. The CDR3 bases are TGTGCCAGCAGGAATGCGGGGACAGGTCACGCTGAAGCTTTCTTT.

CDR3 region: CASNRGATYEQYF. The CDR3 bases are TGTGCCAGCAACCGGGGGGCCACCTACGAGCAGTACTTC. V gene TRBV5-6 combines with J gene TRBJ2-5; possibly TRBD2 for D (7 bases). The DNA end favors TRBJ2-7, so the J call may be wrong. Germline-derived CDR1 and CDR2 are SGHDT and YYEEEE. This CDR3 contains 13 residues.

This clone was counted a few times. V gene TRBV7-2 combines with J gene TRBJ1-1; possibly TRBD1 for D (5 bases). The CDR3 loop spans 14 amino acids. The V end was cut by 6 bases, the J end by 0 bases, with 11 bases between. Germline CDR1 SGHTA, CDR2 FQGNSA. The chain's CDR3 is CASRLRQLNTEAFF. The DNA of the CDR3 is TGTGCCAGCAGACTTAGACAGCTGAACACTGAAGCTTTCTTT. Full variable domain (remainder filled in from reference TRBV7-2 and TRBJ1-1): GAGVSQSPSNKVTEKGKDVELRCDPISGHTALYWYRQSLGQGLEFLIYFQGNSAPDKSGLPSDRFSAERTGGSVSTLTIQRTQQEDSAVYLCASRLRQLNTEAFFGQGTRLTVV.

The chain couples TRBV11-2 to TRBJ2-4; the D gene is possibly TRBD2 (5 bases). The germline V gene has CDR1 SGHAT and CDR2 FQNNGV. The V gene lost 5 bases and the J gene lost 6 bases, with 17 bases spanning the gap. The CDR3 contains 15 residues. The CDR3 region has the DNA TGTGCCAGCAGCCTAAGCCCGGACGGGATAAACATTCAGTACTTC. This sequence encodes CASSLSPDGINIQYF.

V usage is TRBV10-3 and J usage is TRBJ2-1; 7 nucleotides agree with TRBD2. The V segment lost 3 bases and the J segment 0 bases; nucleotides outside the gene matches: 8. The CDR3 spans 17 residues. Germline CDR1 and CDR2: ENHRY and SYGVKD. CDR3 coding DNA: TGTGCCATCAGTGACAGCCTGACGGGGGGCTCCTACAATGAGCAGTTCTTC. Protein product: CAISDSLTGGSYNEQFF.

This clone showed up just once. The genes are TRBV5-1 and TRBJ2-3, with 9 bases lining up with TRBD1. V shed 0 bases, J shed 6 bases, and the junction held 2 bases outside the gene matches. This CDR3 contains 14 residues. CDR1 SGHRS and CDR2 YFSETQ come from the germline V gene. In DNA form, the CDR3 reads TGCGCCAGCAGCTTGGGACAGGGGGGGGATACGCAGTATTTT. Translated: CASSLGQGGDTQYF.

This clone was counted once. The genes are TRBV10-3 and TRBJ1-5; D call uncertain. V was clipped by 2 bases and J by 1 base, with 6 bases between them. This CDR3 region has 14 residues. Germline V gene sequence: CDR1 ENHRY, CDR2 SYGVKD. The chain's CDR3 is CAISERASNQPQHF. The CDR3 DNA follows: TGTGCCATCAGTGAGAGAGCAAGCAATCAGCCCCAGCATTTT.

The chain is built from TRBV4-1 and TRBJ2-3, with 11 bases fitting TRBD2. The length of the CDR3 is 19 residues. V shed 0 bases, J shed 4 bases, and the junction held 12 bases outside the gene matches. Germline CDR1 reads MGHRA; CDR2 reads YSYEKL. CDR3 region: CASSQDWIGFSGGADTQYF. In nucleotides, the CDR3 is TGCGCCAGCAGCCAAGATTGGATTGGATTTAGCGGGGGGGCAGATACGCAGTATTTT.

The CDR3 region is CASGKGVNTEAFF. CDR3 sequence (DNA): TGTGCCAGCGGAAAGGGAGTGAACACTGAAGCTTTCTTT. This chain connects TRBV7-8 to TRBJ1-1, with D unclear. The germline V gene has CDR1 SGHVS and CDR2 FQNEAQ. V lost 8 bases and J lost 0, with 10 bases in between. This CDR3 region has 13 residues.